A single sample gave rise to the 20 T cell receptor beta chains below, sequenced in a study of blood T cell repertoires in COVID-19. Generated by immunoSEQ multiplex PCR, the TCRdb table keeps only in-frame clones and is missing some. Of some 150,000 clones in the sample, around 86% were seen once. The specimen was peripheral blood. The receptors shown here come from a woman at least 80 years old with acute or convalescent COVID-19.

The genes are TRBV5-5 and TRBJ2-4, with TRBD2 matching over 11 bases. With V trimmed by 2 bases and J by 10 bases, 8 bases remained unmatched. The CDR3 covers 15 residues. The germline CDR1 and CDR2 sequences are SGHKS and YYEKEE (reference sequence). The CDR3 sequence is CASSFSGGAISIQYF. The CDR3 DNA follows: TGTGCCAGCAGCTTTAGCGGGGGGGCAATCAGTATTCAGTACTTC.

The chain recombines TRBV19 with TRBJ1-5, with unresolved D. This CDR3 spans 14 amino acids. Germline assignment: CDR1 LNHDA and CDR2 SQIVND (reference sequence). Trimming removed 6 bases from V and 6 bases from J, with 15 bases in between. CDR3 sequence: CASSPPGWTQPQHF. The CDR3 region has the DNA TGTGCCAGTAGCCCTCCGGGGTGGACTCAGCCCCAGCATTTT.

CDR3 DNA sequence: TGTGCCAGCAGTTTGGTGGGGGCGGATCAGCCCCAGCATTTT. It specifies CASSLVGADQPQHF. V and J are TRBV27 and TRBJ1-5; possibly TRBD1 for D (6 bases). The CDR3 has 14 residues. Trimming left V 3 bases short and J 5 bases short, with 11 bases between. The germline V gene has CDR1 MNHEY and CDR2 SMNVEV (reference sequence).

V and J are TRBV3-1 (or the pseudogene TRBV3-2) and TRBJ1-1; 7 bases line up with TRBD1. J gave up 7 bases and V 5 bases, and 7 bases lay outside the gene matches. From germline, CDR1 is LGHDT and CDR2 YNNKEL (reference sequence). CDR3 length equals 13 residues. CDR3 residues: CASSYTGAIEAFF. The CDR3 DNA sequence: TGTGCCAGCAGCTATACAGGGGCGATTGAAGCTTTCTTT.

The chain is built from TRBV4-1 and TRBJ2-3; a possible D gene is TRBD2 (5 bases). Germline lookup yields CDR1 MGHRA and CDR2 YSYEKL. The CDR3 totals 14 residues. The V end lost 0 bases, the J end lost 3 bases, and 7 bases lay between the germline ends. Here the CDR3 reads CASSQDRETDTQYF. CDR3 nucleotides: TGCGCCAGCAGCCAAGATCGGGAAACAGATACGCAGTATTTT.

The rearrangement uses TRBV18 and TRBJ1-1; 7 nucleotides match TRBD1. The CDR3 runs 17 residues. Per the germline V gene, CDR1 is KGHSH and CDR2 is LQKENI. The V gene end was trimmed by 1 base and the J gene end by 0 bases; junction bases not matched to a gene: 8. The DNA for the CDR3 is TGTGCCAGCTCACCACGGACAGGAGCAGGGGTGAACACTGAAGCTTTCTTT. It translates to CASSPRTGAGVNTEAFF. Full variable domain (remainder filled in from reference TRBV18 and TRBJ1-1): NAGVMQNPRHLVRRRGQEARLRCSPMKGHSHVYWYRQLPEEGLKFMVYLQKENIIDESGMPKERFSAEFPKEGPSILRIQQVVRGDSAAYFCASSPRTGAGVNTEAFFGQGTRLTVV.

This rearrangement joins TRBV2 to TRBJ2-2; D is undetermined. Trimming pared 1 base from V and 5 bases from J, leaving 14 bases between. Germline CDR1 SNHLY, CDR2 FYNNEI. This CDR3 region has 16 residues. This CDR3 is CASSEGTAVWTGELFF. The CDR3 region has the DNA TGTGCCAGCAGTGAAGGTACAGCCGTGTGGACCGGGGAGCTGTTTTTT.

The DNA of the CDR3 is TGTGCCAGCAGCCGGGACAGGGGAAGCACAGATACGCAGTATTTT. Amino acid sequence: CASSRDRGSTDTQYF. The gene calls are TRBV6-5 and TRBJ2-3; 10 nucleotides align to TRBD1. V lost 6 bases, J lost 0 bases, and 3 bases stayed unmatched. This CDR3 contains 15 residues. In germline, CDR1 is MNHEY, CDR2 SVGAGI.

The gene calls are TRBV6-5 and TRBJ2-7, with 7 nucleotides matching TRBD1. From germline, CDR1 is MNHEY and CDR2 SVGAGI. This CDR3 is built from 14 residues. The ends lost 5 bases at V and 2 bases at J; junction bases unmatched: 6. For the CDR3, the DNA is TGTGCCAGCAGTCAGGGGACAGACGCCTACGAGCAGTACTTC. Protein: CASSQGTDAYEQYF.

The chain uses TRBV28 and TRBJ1-2; 9 bases match TRBD1. J was trimmed by 5 bases and V by 4 bases; bases with no gene match: 8. CDR3 length: 15 residues. Germline V gene sequence: CDR1 MDHEN, CDR2 SYDVKM. CDR3 region: CASSSHPGQGYGYTF. The CDR3 coding sequence is TGTGCCAGCAGTTCCCACCCGGGACAGGGTTATGGCTACACCTTC.

This clone has only a few counts. The rearrangement links TRBV15 to TRBJ2-7; 7 bases match TRBD2. Germline V gene lookup returns CDR1 LNHNV and CDR2 YYDKDF (reference sequence). This CDR3 has 19 amino acids. V was clipped by 0 bases and J by 4 bases; unmatched bases: 18. CDR3 residues: CATSRDSPASGGSRYEQYF. The DNA of the CDR3 is TGTGCCACCAGCAGAGATTCACCCGCATCAGGCGGGAGTAGGTACGAGCAGTACTTC. The full variable domain, in which reference TRBV15 and TRBJ2-7 provide the parts outside the CDR3, is DAMVIQNPRYQVTQFGKPVTLSCSQTLNHNVMYWYQQKSSQAPKLLFHYYDKDFNNEADTPDNFQSRRPNTSFCFLDIRSPGLGDTAMYLCATSRDSPASGGSRYEQYFGPGTRLTVT.

The chain combines TRBV12-3 or TRBV12-4 with TRBJ1-5; D is perhaps TRBD1 (5 bases). The CDR3 runs to 13 residues. V was cut by 5 bases and J by 6 bases, with 11 bases left in between. The CDR3 sequence: CASSSIGGQPQHF. CDR3 nucleotide sequence: TGTGCCAGCAGTAGTATCGGGGGTCAGCCCCAGCATTTT.

V gene TRBV7-8 combines with J gene TRBJ2-1; TRBD2 matches 8 bases. Germline V gene data show CDR1 as SGHVS and CDR2 as FQNEAQ. V was pared by 2 bases and J by 9 bases, with 9 bases of the junction left unmatched. The CDR3 extends over 15 amino acids. Here the CDR3 reads CASSLWLAGSGEQFF. Written as DNA, the CDR3 is TGTGCCAGCAGCTTATGGTTAGCGGGATCGGGTGAGCAGTTCTTC.

This clone was picked up a small number of times. This sequence joins TRBV7-2 and TRBJ1-3; 9 bases are shared with TRBD1. The ends lost 5 bases at V and 2 bases at J; junction bases unmatched: 4. CDR1 is SGHTA, CDR2 FQGNSA, per germline. The CDR3 is 15 residues long. The CDR3 loop reads CASSPRTGAGNTIYF. The CDR3 DNA follows: TGTGCCAGCAGCCCCCGGACAGGGGCTGGAAACACCATATATTTT.

The chain joins TRBV19 to TRBJ1-1; maybe TRBD1 (5 bases). The germline gives CDR1 LNHDA, CDR2 SQIVND (reference sequence). Trimming took off 1 base at V and 9 bases at J, with 12 bases between the two ends. The CDR3 contains 13 residues. CDR3 sequence: CASSIVGGRQAFF. For the CDR3, the DNA is TGTGCCAGTAGTATAGTTGGGGGGAGACAAGCTTTCTTT.

V usage is TRBV7-6 and J usage is TRBJ2-5; D gene ambiguous. CDR3 length: 13 residues. Germline V gives CDR1 SGHVS, CDR2 FNYEAQ. Trimming took off 1 base at V and 5 bases at J, with 8 bases between the two ends. As DNA, the CDR3 is TGTGCCAGCAGCTTAGTCTTCCTTGAGACCCAGTACTTC. Its protein is CASSLVFLETQYF.

The chain is built from TRBV27 and TRBJ2-7; D gene ambiguous. Germline loops: CDR1 MNHEY, CDR2 SMNVEV (reference sequence). V gave up 6 bases and J gave up 4 bases, with 16 bases separating them. This CDR3 comprises 14 residues. The CDR3 loop is CASRPAMRRYEQYF. In DNA form, the CDR3 reads TGTGCCAGCAGGCCCGCCATGAGGCGTTACGAGCAGTACTTC.

This clone was recorded once. As DNA, the CDR3 is TGTGCCAGCAGCTTTGGGACTAGCGGGAGTGGGAATGAGCAGTTCTTC. This sequence encodes CASSFGTSGSGNEQFF. V gene TRBV7-9 combines with J gene TRBJ2-1, with TRBD2 identical over 14 bases. The trim removed 3 bases at V and 7 bases at J, leaving 5 bases unmatched. CDR1 and CDR2 from the germline V gene are SEHNR and FQNEAQ (reference sequence). The CDR3 covers 16 residues.

The chain links TRBV5-1 to TRBJ2-1, with 11 bases that match TRBD2. The germline V gene encodes CDR1 SGHRS and CDR2 YFSETQ. The length of the CDR3 is 18 residues. After removal of 0 bases from V and 0 bases from J, the junction contained 5 bases not matched to a gene. The CDR3 region has the DNA TGCGCCAGCAGCTTGGGAGGGACTAGCGGCAGCTCCTACAATGAGCAGTTCTTC. Translation: CASSLGGTSGSSYNEQFF.

The V gene is TRBV5-8, the J gene TRBJ1-2; TRBD1 matches at 10 bases. The germline V gene encodes CDR1 SGHTS and CDR2 YDEGEE. Trimming at V came to 4 bases and at J to 8 bases, leaving 5 bases not matched to a gene. The length of the CDR3 is 13 residues. CDR3 nucleotides: TGTGCCAGCAGCCTAAGGACAGGGGGAGGCTACACCTTC. Its protein is CASSLRTGGGYTF.